A selection of T cell receptor beta chains follows, all from one sample in a study of cytomegalovirus exposure and HLA in healthy donors. The repertoire was sequenced with immunoSEQ multiplex PCR; TCRdb's copy has only in-frame clones and lacks some. The sample lists about 150,000 clones, about three fifths occurring once. The sample comprised PBMCs. The receptors come from a woman in her twenties or thirties in good health and CMV-seropositive. CDR3s include the opening cysteine and the closing phenylalanine or tryptophan. D genes are given only for firm matches. The size field is filled for only some rows; it gives once, few, many or a size class.

>TRBJ1-3|-|few|TRBV30
TGTGCCTGGAGTTACGACAGGTGGGGCAGAAACACCATATATTTT
CAWSYDRWGRNTIYF
>TRBJ2-1|TRBD2|-|TRBV5-1
TGCGCCAGCAGCCACCCCAATTCATATAGCGGGGGGTCGGACAATGAGCAGTTCTTC
CASSHPNSYSGGSDNEQFF
>TRBJ1-3|-|few|TRBV27
TGTGCCAGCAGTTGGGGGCTGGGAAACACCATATATTTT
CASSWGLGNTIYF
>TRBJ2-5|TRBD1|-|TRBV28
TGTGCCAGCAGCCCCCCGGACAGGGGAGGGGAGACCCAGTACTTC
CASSPPDRGGETQYF
>TRBJ1-1|TRBD1|-|TRBV20-1
TGCAGTGCACCCGGACAGGGCGAAGCTTTCTTT
CSAPGQGEAFF
>TRBJ1-2|-|-|TRBV25-1
TGTGCCAGCAGTACCCCAGGGGCCAGTTTCTATGGCTACACCTTC
CASSTPGASFYGYTF
>TRBJ1-4|-|-|TRBV7-2
TGTGCCAGCAGCTTCTCTAGCGGGGAGGCTAATGAAAAACTGTTTTTT
CASSFSSGEANEKLFF
>TRBJ2-7|-|-|TRBV7-8
TGTGCCAGCAGCCCAGGGGATTTCGCCTACGAGCAGTACTTC
CASSPGDFAYEQYF
>TRBJ1-1|-|few|TRBV28
TGTGCCAGCAGTTTAGCCACCTCAGGTGAAGCTTTCTTT
CASSLATSGEAFF
>TRBJ2-2|-|-|TRBV5-6
TGTGCCAGCATCAGGGGCCAACATTTTAACACCGGGGAGCTGTTTTTT
CASIRGQHFNTGELFF
>TRBJ2-1|-|-|TRBV6-5
TGTGCCAGCAGCCTCCTGAATGAGCAGTTCTTC
CASSLLNEQFF
>TRBJ2-2|-|few|TRBV7-9
TGTGCCAGCAGTTCAAACAAGAACACCGGGGAGCTGTTTTTT
CASSSNKNTGELFF
>TRBJ2-7|TRBD1|-|TRBV29-1
TGCAGCCCCCTGACAGGGTACTACGGGCAGTACTTC
CSPLTGYYGQYF
>TRBJ1-2|-|-|TRBV6-1
TGTGCCAGCAGCGAAAGGAACAGGGCCCTGGAGAACTATGGCTACACCTTC
CASSERNRALENYGYTF
>TRBJ2-7|-|few|TRBV7-9
TGTGCCAGCAGCTTGAGAGCTACCTACGAGCAGTACTTC
CASSLRATYEQYF
>TRBJ2-3|-|-|TRBV5-4
TGTGCCAGCAGCTCGGAAGTGGACTTCACAGATACGCAGTATTTT
CASSSEVDFTDTQYF
>TRBJ1-1|-|few|TRBV2
TGTGCCAGCACTATTGGACAAGACTTTACTGAAGCTTTCTTT
CASTIGQDFTEAFF
>TRBJ1-3|-|-|TRBV19
TGTGCCAGCTCTCCCGGAAACACCATATATTTT
CASSPGNTIYF
>TRBJ2-1|TRBD1|-|TRBV5-1
TGCGCCAGCAGCGGGGGACAGGGGGAGCCCTACAATGAGCAGTTCTTC
CASSGGQGEPYNEQFF
>TRBJ2-3|TRBD1|-|TRBV9
TGTGCCAGCAGCCCCCGGACAGGGACAGATACGCAGTATTTT
CASSPRTGTDTQYF
>TRBJ2-1|TRBD2|-|TRBV2
TGTGCCAGCGAGCGGGGCGACGTCGTGGGTGAGCAGTTCTTC
CASERGDVVGEQFF
>TRBJ2-7|TRBD1|-|TRBV6-1
TGTGCCAGCAGTGAGTCGACAGGGGGCCCCTACGAGCAGTACTTC
CASSESTGGPYEQYF
>TRBJ2-7|-|-|TRBV11-2
TGTGCCAGCAGCTCCGGAGTGCTACCCTACGAGCAGTACTTC
CASSSGVLPYEQYF
>TRBJ1-5|-|-|TRBV28
TGTGCCAGCAGTACTCATAGCAATCAGCCCCAGCATTTT
CASSTHSNQPQHF
>TRBJ2-2|TRBD1|-|TRBV2
TGTGCCAGCGCAACAGGGGGCGGGACCGGGGAGCTGTTTTTT
CASATGGGTGELFF
>TRBJ2-3|-|-|TRBV6-6
TGTGCCAGCAGTTTCGGACAGACAAGCACAGATACGCAGTATTTT
CASSFGQTSTDTQYF
>TRBJ2-7|TRBD1|-|TRBV5-1
TGCGCCAGCAGCCCTACCGGGACAGGGGGAATTTACGAGCAGTACTTC
CASSPTGTGGIYEQYF
>TRBJ2-1|TRBD2|-|TRBV6-1
TGTGCCAGCAGGCTAGCGGGAGGCTCAGAGCAGTTCTTC
CASRLAGGSEQFF
>TRBJ1-6|-|-|TRBV5-8
TGTGCCAGCAATCCGGGAAGCTCCTATAATTCACCCCTCCACTTT
CASNPGSSYNSPLHF
>TRBJ2-7|TRBD2|-|TRBV11-2
TGTGCCAGCAGCTCGGGGGGTAATGAGCAGTACTTC
CASSSGGNEQYF
>TRBJ2-5|-|-|TRBV29-1
TGCAGCGTTGATCAACAGTTCCAAGAGACCCAGTACTTC
CSVDQQFQETQYF
>TRBJ1-1|-|-|TRBV7-6
TGTGCCAGCAGCCCTACGGGGGGGACTGAAGCTTTCTTT
CASSPTGGTEAFF
>TRBJ2-7|-|once|TRBV7-8
TGTGCCAGCAGCCCAGATCCGATCGAGCAGTACTTC
CASSPDPIEQYF
>TRBJ2-7|TRBD2|-|TRBV5-6
TGTGCCAGCGGCACTAGCGGTCCTTCCTACGAGCAGTACTTC
CASGTSGPSYEQYF
>TRBJ1-5|-|-|TRBV2
TGTGCCAGCAGGGAGAGGCGGAATCAGCCCCAGCATTTT
CASRERRNQPQHF
>TRBJ1-6|-|-|TRBV5-1
TGCGCCAGCAGCTTGGGAAACGAGAATTCACCCCTCCACTTT
CASSLGNENSPLHF
>TRBJ1-3|-|-|TRBV19
TGTGCCAGTAGTACGTGGAAGGGGACTGGAAACACCATATATTTT
CASSTWKGTGNTIYF
>TRBJ1-2|-|-|TRBV11-2
TGTGCCAGCAGCTTCGGGGGGGACTATGGCTACACCTTC
CASSFGGDYGYTF
>TRBJ2-7|-|-|TRBV14
TGTGCCAGCAGCCAAGATCCCGGGGTCCCCCACGAGCAGTACTTC
CASSQDPGVPHEQYF
>TRBJ1-4|-|once|TRBV2
TGTGCCAGCAGTGAATCTGGTCGGAGTAATGAAAAACTGTTTTTT
CASSESGRSNEKLFF
>TRBJ1-4|-|-|TRBV7-2
TGTGCCAGCAGCTCGCAGGGAAATAATGAAAAACTGTTTTTT
CASSSQGNNEKLFF
>TRBJ1-1|-|-|TRBV2
TGTGCCAGCAGTGAAGGCAGGGGACGCACTGAAGCTTTCTTT
CASSEGRGRTEAFF
>TRBJ2-7|-|-|TRBV13
TGTGCCAGCAGCGCGGACGGGGGCGAGCAGTACTTC
CASSADGGEQYF
>TRBJ2-7|-|-|TRBV10-3
TGTGCCGCAGGGGCCGCTGACTACGAGCAGTACTTC
CAAGAADYEQYF
>TRBJ2-7|TRBD1|-|TRBV30
TGTGCCTGGGTAAACGGACAGGGGTTCTCCTACGAGCAGTACTTC
CAWVNGQGFSYEQYF
>TRBJ2-7|-|-|TRBV4-1
TGCGCCAGCAGCCAAGGAACAGCCTCCTACGAGCAGTACTTC
CASSQGTASYEQYF
>TRBJ2-3|TRBD2|-|TRBV6-6
TGTGCCAGCAGTTACGAGCGGGGGGGCACAGATACGCAGTATTTT
CASSYERGGTDTQYF
>TRBJ2-7|TRBD2|-|TRBV5-1
TGCGCCAGCAGCTTGGCCACTAGCGGGAGTCAGCCTTACGAGCAGTACTTC
CASSLATSGSQPYEQYF
>TRBJ1-4|-|-|TRBV13
TGTGCCAGCAGCTTAGGGCGGGGAAGGGAAAAACTGTTTTTT
CASSLGRGREKLFF